This T cell receptor (beta chain) was recorded in a study of blood T cell repertoires in COVID-19. V lost 3 bases to trimming and J lost 6 bases; unmatched junction nucleotides: 9. The CDR3 runs to 16 residues. Germline CDR1 is SGHRS and CDR2 is YFSETQ. TCRdb's copy holds only in-frame clones and misses some; the assay was immunoSEQ multiplex PCR. Of some 220,000 clones in the sample, about 87% were seen once. The source is a woman aged 30 to 39 who had recovered from COVID-19. The V gene is TRBV5-1, the J gene TRBJ1-1, with TRBD1 matching over 12 bases. The material sequenced was PBMCs or T cells enriched from blood (not recorded which). CDR3 loop: CASSWDRGLVDAEAFF. CDR3 in DNA: TGCGCCAGCAGCTGGGACAGGGGGCTTGTTGACGCTGAAGCTTTCTTT. The complete variable domain, with remaining parts taken from reference TRBV5-1 and TRBJ1-1, reads KAGVTQTPRYLIKTRGQQVTLSCSPISGHRSVSWYQQTPGQGLQFLFEYFSETQRNKGNFPGRFSGRQFSNSRSEMNVSTLELGDSALYLCASSWDRGLVDAEAFFGQGTRLTVV.